This T cell receptor (beta chain) was profiled in a study of long-term antiretroviral therapy in people with HIV. The study, taken as a whole, reports: ART adherence, viral resistance and therapy changes went undocumented. Clones showing expansion before ART dominated the repertoire at all time points.

The CDR3 has 12 residues. Trimming removed 4 bases at V and 3 bases at J, with 8 bases between. From germline, CDR1 is SQVTM and CDR2 ANQGSEA. Concerning this clone: What it recognizes is unknown.

At the survey level, the v3.0 immunoSEQ assay was run. Sequenced by immunoSEQ multiplex PCR; TCRdb stores in-frame clones only, minus some. The sample comprises about 24,000 clones, approximately 88% of which are singletons, and about 15% rests with the top ten. Held in samples before DNA extraction were roughly 0.9-11 million cryopreserved PBMC. The chain links TRBV29-1 to TRBJ2-3, with D unclear. The material was unsorted PBMCs, obtained 4.3 years after starting antiretroviral therapy. The clonotype was recovered from a man aged 30-40 years with HIV. Written as DNA, the CDR3 is TGCAGCGTTGTTTTTAGGACAGATACGCAGTATTTT. Translated, it gives CSVVFRTDTQYF.